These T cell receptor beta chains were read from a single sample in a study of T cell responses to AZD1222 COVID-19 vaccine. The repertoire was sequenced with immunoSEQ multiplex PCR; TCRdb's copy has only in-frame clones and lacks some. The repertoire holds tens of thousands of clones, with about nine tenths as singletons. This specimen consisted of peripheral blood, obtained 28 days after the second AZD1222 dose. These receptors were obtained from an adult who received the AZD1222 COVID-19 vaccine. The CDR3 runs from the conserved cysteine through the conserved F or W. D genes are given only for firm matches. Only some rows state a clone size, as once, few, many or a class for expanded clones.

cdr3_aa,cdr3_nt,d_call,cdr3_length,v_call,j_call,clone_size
CASSPPGGLGYTF,TGTGCCAGCTCACCACCAGGGGGATTGGGCTACACCTTC,-,13,TRBV18,TRBJ1-2,-
CASSLAGTVYEQYF,TGCGCCAGCAGCTTGGCCGGGACAGTCTACGAGCAGTACTTC,TRBD1,14,TRBV5-1,TRBJ2-7,-
CASSSSTFYGYTF,TGTGCCAGCAGCTCGTCCACCTTCTATGGCTACACCTTC,-,13,TRBV5-6,TRBJ1-2,-
CASSPRTGEQYF,TGTGCCAGCAGTCCCAGGACGGGGGAGCAGTACTTC,-,12,TRBV12-3/TRBV12-4,TRBJ2-7,-
CASSPLTTSGLQYF,TGTGCCAGCTCACCACTGACGACTAGCGGACTCCAGTACTTC,TRBD2,14,TRBV18,TRBJ2-7,-
CASSQTGSAEAWSPLHF,TGTGCCAGCAGCCAGACGGGGAGTGCAGAGGCGTGGTCACCCCTCCACTTT,-,17,TRBV7-6,TRBJ1-6,-
CASGPGQGSFYGYTF,TGTGCCAGCGGTCCGGGACAGGGGTCGTTCTATGGCTACACCTTC,TRBD1,15,TRBV28,TRBJ1-2,once
CASSLAGDGNTIYF,TGTGCCAGCAGCTTGGCGGGTGATGGAAACACCATATATTTT,-,14,TRBV5-4,TRBJ1-3,-
CASSLTFDRVGNTGELFF,TGTGCCAGCAGTCTCACATTTGACAGGGTTGGGAACACCGGGGAGCTGTTTTTT,TRBD1,18,TRBV28,TRBJ2-2,-
CASSSLTSGSENTGELFF,TGTGCCAGCAGTTCATTGACTAGCGGGTCAGAAAACACCGGGGAGCTGTTTTTT,TRBD2,18,TRBV27,TRBJ2-2,-
CASSSTSGGAGDTQYF,TGTGCCAGCAGCTCGACTAGCGGGGGGGCCGGAGATACGCAGTATTTT,TRBD2,16,TRBV7-2,TRBJ2-3,-
CSVESASKGYGYTF,TGCAGCGTTGAATCCGCTAGTAAGGGCTATGGCTACACCTTC,-,14,TRBV29-1,TRBJ1-2,-
CASSAAGTGELGIRGYTF,TGTGCCAGCAGTGCAGCAGGGACAGGGGAGTTAGGAATCCGTGGCTACACCTTC,TRBD1,18,TRBV6-1,TRBJ1-2,-
CASSEGATNEKLFF,TGTGCCAGCAGTGAGGGAGCAACTAATGAAAAACTGTTTTTT,-,14,TRBV6-1,TRBJ1-4,-
CASSLNPVINQPQHF,TGTGCCAGCAGTTTAAATCCGGTTATCAATCAGCCCCAGCATTTT,-,15,TRBV28,TRBJ1-5,-
CASWGATPANEKLFF,TGTGCCAGCTGGGGCGCGACACCCGCTAATGAAAAACTGTTTTTT,-,15,TRBV2,TRBJ1-4,-
CASSPGGVQETQYF,TGTGCCAGCAGCCCTGGCGGGGTCCAAGAGACCCAGTACTTC,-,14,TRBV12-1,TRBJ2-5,-
CASSYSGSGYEQYF,TGTGCCAGCAGTTACTCGGGCAGTGGCTACGAGCAGTACTTC,-,14,TRBV6-5,TRBJ2-7,-
CASSPGEGARGYGYTF,TGTGCCAGCAGCCCCGGGGAGGGGGCGAGAGGCTATGGCTACACCTTC,TRBD1,16,TRBV7-2,TRBJ1-2,-
CASSGGLAGWVDTQYF,TGTGCCAGCAGCGGGGGACTGGCGGGGTGGGTAGATACGCAGTATTTT,-,16,TRBV11-2,TRBJ2-3,once
CASSLSGTGGNTIYF,TGTGCCAGCAGTTTATCGGGGACAGGAGGAAACACCATATATTTT,TRBD1,15,TRBV28,TRBJ1-3,-
CASSEMGFIGEQYF,TGTGCCAGCAGTGAAATGGGGTTTATAGGCGAGCAGTACTTC,-,14,TRBV6-1,TRBJ2-7,-
CASRLSGVDEQYF,TGTGCCAGCAGGCTGAGCGGGGTTGACGAGCAGTACTTC,TRBD2,13,TRBV27,TRBJ2-7,-